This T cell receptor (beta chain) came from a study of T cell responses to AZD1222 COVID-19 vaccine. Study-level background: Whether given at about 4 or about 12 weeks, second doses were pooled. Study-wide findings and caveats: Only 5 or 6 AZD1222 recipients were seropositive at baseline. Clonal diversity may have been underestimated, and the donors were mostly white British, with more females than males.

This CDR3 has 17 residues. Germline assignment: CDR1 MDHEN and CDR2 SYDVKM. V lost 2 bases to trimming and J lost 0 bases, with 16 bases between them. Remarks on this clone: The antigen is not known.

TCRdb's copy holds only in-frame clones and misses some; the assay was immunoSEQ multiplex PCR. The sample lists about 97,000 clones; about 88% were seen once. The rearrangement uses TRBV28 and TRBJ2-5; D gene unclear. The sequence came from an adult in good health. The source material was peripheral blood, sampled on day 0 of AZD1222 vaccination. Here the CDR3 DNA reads TGTGCCAGCAGTTTAATTAGGTTCCTCACCGACCAAGAGACCCAGTACTTC. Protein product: CASSLIRFLTDQETQYF.